The 27 T cell receptor beta chains below all came from one sample that was sequenced in a study of Graves' ophthalmopathy and Graves' hyperthyroidism. RNA transcripts were the source from which TCR beta CDR3 regions were amplified. HTBI primers were employed in first-round RT-PCR, then a second-round multiplex PCR followed. TCRdb analysed the multiplex PCR reads with MiXCR anew, one entry per CDR3 protein. The repertoire consists of over a million distinct CDR3 sequences, with about two fifths occurring once and the leading ten covering 11%. The sample taken for sequencing was peripheral blood or thyroid tissue (not recorded which). The receptors shown here come from an adult man with Graves' hyperthyroidism.

The V call is TRBV15, the J call TRBJ2-7; D may be TRBD1 or TRBD2 (5 bases each). The V end was cut by 4 bases, the J end by 4 bases, with 11 bases between. This CDR3 spans 13 amino acids. Germline loops: CDR1 LNHNV, CDR2 YYDKDF (reference sequence). CDR3 residues: CATSKGPKYEQYF. The CDR3 coding sequence is TGTGCCACCAGCAAGGGACCGAAATACGAGCAGTACTTC.

The chain links TRBV6-2 or TRBV6-3 to TRBJ1-1; D call uncertain. Trimming took 2 bases from V and 5 from J, leaving 12 bases between them. Germline loops: CDR1 MNHEY, CDR2 SVGEGT. This CDR3 region has 14 residues. The CDR3 bases are TGTGCCAGCAGTTACGAGGGAGTGGGAACTGAAGCTTTCTTT. It specifies CASSYEGVGTEAFF.

There are many counts of this clonotype. The rearrangement joins TRBV29-1 to TRBJ2-2; 7 nucleotides agree with TRBD1. The CDR3 has 12 residues. With V trimmed by 6 bases and J by 6 bases, 4 bases remained unmatched. Germline V gene sequence: CDR1 SQVTM, CDR2 ANQGSEA. The CDR3 here is CSVAQGSGELFF. The CDR3 DNA sequence: TGCAGCGTAGCACAGGGGTCCGGGGAGCTGTTTTTT.

This clonotype has just one count. The chain has TRBV5-1 and TRBJ2-7; D is perhaps TRBD1 (9 bases). The germline V gene has CDR1 SGHRS and CDR2 YFSETQ. V was cut by 4 bases and J by 4 bases, with 18 bases left in between. The CDR3 is 15 residues long. In DNA, the CDR3 is TGCGCCAGCAGCACGCGGGGGGACAGGGCATACGAGCAGTACTTC. Protein: CASSTRGDRAYEQYF.

The chain has TRBV5-4 and TRBJ1-1; D is unresolved. V lost 1 base, J lost 5 bases, and 12 bases lay in between. The CDR3 length is 14 residues. Germline V gene sequence: CDR1 SGHNT, CDR2 YYREEE (reference sequence). CDR3 region: CASSLPPSQTEAFF. CDR3 DNA: TGTGCCAGCAGCTTGCCCCCAAGCCAAACTGAAGCTTTCTTT.

This clonotype was observed at least ten times. The V and J genes are TRBV19 and TRBJ2-2, with no clear D. This CDR3 contains 12 residues. The V and J ends lost 3 bases and 6 bases respectively, with 5 bases between them. Germline values: CDR1 LNHDA, CDR2 SQIVND (reference sequence). CDR3: CASSIRAGELFF. CDR3 DNA: TGTGCCAGTAGTATCCGAGCCGGGGAGCTGTTTTTT.

This clonotype was seen only a few times. V and J are TRBV30 and TRBJ2-7; the D is unclear. Between the trimmed V and J ends, which lost 2 bases and 5 bases, there was a span of 13 bases. This CDR3 is 13 amino acids long. Germline CDR1 is GTSNPN and CDR2 is SVGIG (reference sequence). Here the CDR3 DNA reads TGTGCCTGGAGTATATTGTGGGGTAACGAGCAGTACTTC. This sequence encodes CAWSILWGNEQYF.

The chain employs TRBV13 and TRBJ2-3; 7 bases line up with TRBD1. CDR1 and CDR2 from the germline V gene are PRHDT and FYEKMQ (reference sequence). J lost 4 bases, V lost 4 bases, and 5 bases had no gene match. CDR3 length: 14 residues. CDR3 amino acids: CASSSPQGPDTQYF. In nucleotides, the CDR3 is TGTGCCAGCAGCTCCCCACAGGGGCCAGATACGCAGTATTTT.

This clonotype has ten or more counts. V is TRBV29-1 and J is TRBJ1-4, with a possible D match to TRBD1 (5 bases). The CDR3 has 13 amino acids. Per germline, CDR1 SQVTM and CDR2 ANQGSEA. Trimming took off 4 bases at V and 3 bases at J, with 9 bases between the two ends. CDR3 loop: CSVVGAANEKLFF. DNA of the CDR3: TGCAGCGTTGTAGGGGCGGCTAATGAAAAACTGTTTTTT.

Only a few counts were recorded for this clonotype. The rearrangement links TRBV7-2 to TRBJ2-2; no definite D call. Germline V gene sequence: CDR1 SGHTA, CDR2 FQGNSA. The V gene lost 2 bases and the J gene lost 0 bases, with 7 bases spanning the gap. This CDR3 comprises 15 residues. The CDR3 nucleotides are TGTGCCAGCAGCTTACAGGTCGCGAACACCGGGGAGCTGTTTTTT. As protein: CASSLQVANTGELFF.

This clonotype showed up many times. The chain uses TRBV6-5 and TRBJ2-7; the D is unclear. The ends were cut back, 5 bases at V and 4 bases at J, with 15 bases in the middle. This CDR3 has 14 amino acids. CDR1 and CDR2 (germline): MNHEY, SVGAGI. The CDR3 spells CASSEEHFGYEQYF. The DNA for the CDR3 is TGTGCCAGCAGTGAAGAACATTTCGGATACGAGCAGTACTTC.

This clonotype has at least ten counts. This sequence joins TRBV10-3 and TRBJ2-2; maybe TRBD2 (5 bases). CDR1 and CDR2 from the germline V gene are ENHRY and SYGVKD. The CDR3 length is 12 residues. The ends were cut back, 6 bases at V and 4 bases at J, with 6 bases in the middle. For the CDR3, the DNA is TGTGCCATCAGGGGGAGCACCGGGGAGCTGTTTTTT. Translated: CAIRGSTGELFF.

This clonotype was observed many times. The chain links TRBV7-3 to TRBJ1-5; D unclear. The CDR3 spans 13 residues. V lost 2 bases to trimming and J lost 4 bases, with 6 bases between them. CDR1 SGHTA and CDR2 FQGTGA come from the germline V gene. CDR3 protein: CASSLSINQPQHF. The CDR3 DNA sequence: TGTGCCAGCAGCTTATCCATAAATCAGCCCCAGCATTTT.

V and J are TRBV24-1 and TRBJ1-2, with D perhaps TRBD1 (6 bases). The CDR3 loop spans 15 amino acids. Germline V gives CDR1 KGHDR, CDR2 SFDVKD. V was shortened by 4 bases and J by 4 bases, with 15 bases between the two germline ends. The CDR3 spells CATSDQTGTGYGYTF. The CDR3 nucleotides are TGTGCCACCAGTGACCAGACAGGAACCGGCTATGGCTACACCTTC.

Ten or more counts support this clonotype. V and J are TRBV7-9 and TRBJ2-5; no definite D call. With 5 bases removed from V and 2 bases from J, the gap between germline ends came to 3 bases. This CDR3 has 11 residues. The germline V gene encodes CDR1 SEHNR and CDR2 FQNEAQ (reference sequence). DNA of the CDR3: TGTGCCAGCAGCCGACAAGAGACCCAGTACTTC. This codes for CASSRQETQYF.

This clonotype is a singleton in its sample. One junction end disagrees with the germline gene, perhaps due to a read error. The genes are TRBV10-2 and TRBJ2-7; TRBD2 aligns across 8 bases. The CDR3 length is 14 residues. CDR1 and CDR2 from the germline V gene are WSHSY and SAAADI. The CDR3, as DNA: TGTGCCAGCAGTGGCCCAGCGGGAGCCTACGAGCAGTACTTC. Protein sequence: CASSGPAGAYEQYF.

The chain combines TRBV20-1 with TRBJ1-1; D is unresolved. V lost 6 bases and J 2 bases, leaving 13 bases between the germline ends. Germline V CDR1 and CDR2: DFQATT, SNEGSKA (reference sequence). The CDR3 length is 13 residues. The CDR3 nucleotides read TGCAGTGCCGGTTCCGCAGCTAACACTGAAGCTTTCTTT. Amino acids: CSAGSAANTEAFF.

Worth noting for this clonotype: It may be a read error: a sequence one base away is much more abundant. The J gene is TRBJ2-5, the V gene TRBV11-2, with D hard to call. This CDR3 is 14 amino acids long. Germline CDR1 is SGHAT and CDR2 is FQNNGV. Trimming removed 3 bases from V and 5 bases from J, with 13 bases in between. The CDR3 region is CASSFQRVNETQYF. CDR3 bases: TGTGCCAGCAGCTTTCAACGGGTTAATGAGACCCAGTACTTC.

Concerning this clonotype itself: At one end the junction does not follow the germline gene, possibly because of a read error. This chain connects TRBV7-9 to TRBJ1-2, with 9 bases aligning to TRBD1. The CDR3 consists of 14 residues. Germline CDR1 SEHNR, CDR2 FQNEAQ (reference sequence). The CDR3 region is CASSFLGQGYGYTF. The DNA for the CDR3 is TGCGCCAGCAGCTTTTTGGGACAGGGATATGGCTACACCTTC. Full variable domain (missing parts from reference TRBV7-9 and TRBJ1-2): DTGVSQNPRHKITKRGQNVTFRCDPISEHNRLYWYRQTLGQGPEFLTYFQNEAQLEKSRLLSDRFSAERPKGSFSTLEIQRTEQGDSAMYLCASSFLGQGYGYTFGSGTRLTVV.

V gene TRBV7-2 combines with J gene TRBJ2-5, with D possibly matching TRBD1 (5 bases). Germline CDR1 is SGHTA and CDR2 is FQGNSA. CDR3 length: 16 residues. Trimming removed 5 bases from V and 0 bases from J, with 16 bases in between. CDR3 coding DNA: TGTGCCAGCAGCATCCGACAGCCCTCTTACCAAGAGACCCAGTACTTC. Translated: CASSIRQPSYQETQYF.

This clonotype was picked up many times. At one end the junction does not follow the germline gene, possibly because of a read error. J is TRBJ2-7 and V is TRBV2; 11 bases match TRBD2. The CDR3 consists of 15 residues. Germline V gene lookup returns CDR1 SNHLY and CDR2 FYNNEI. CDR3 sequence: CTSKGVTSGTYEQYF. The DNA for the CDR3 is TGTACCAGCAAAGGAGTGACTAGCGGGACCTACGAGCAGTACTTC. Full variable domain (missing parts from reference TRBV2 and TRBJ2-7): EPEVTQTPSHQVTQMGQEVILRCVPISNHLYFYWYRQILGQKVEFLVSFYNNEISEKSEIFDDQFSVERPDGSNFTLKIRSTKLEDSAMYFCTSKGVTSGTYEQYFGPGTRLTVT.

This clonotype was seen a few times. This sequence joins TRBV29-1 and TRBJ2-3; 10 bases are a match to TRBD2. Germline CDR1 is SQVTM and CDR2 is ANQGSEA. Trimming cost V 3 bases and J 3 bases; bases outside gene matches: 6. The CDR3 extends over 15 amino acids. The CDR3 sequence: CSVDSGLAVTDTQYF. CDR3 DNA: TGCAGCGTTGATTCTGGACTAGCGGTGACAGATACGCAGTATTTT.

The V and J genes are TRBV10-2 and TRBJ1-5; D is unresolved. Germline CDR1 and CDR2: WSHSY and SAAADI. This CDR3 region has 17 residues. The V and J ends lost 4 bases and 7 bases respectively, with 23 bases between them. Here the CDR3 reads CASSAGLAGAYEQPQHF. For the CDR3, the DNA is TGCGCCAGCAGTGCCGGACTAGCGGGAGCCTACGAGCAGCCCCAGCATTTT.

This clonotype came up many times. The chain carries TRBV5-5 and TRBJ1-1; no reliable D call. Germline loops: CDR1 SGHKS, CDR2 YYEKEE (reference sequence). V shed 1 base and J shed 13 bases, with 14 bases lying between them. The CDR3 covers 12 residues. CDR3 protein: CASSLFSQAGFF. CDR3 coding DNA: TGTGCCAGCAGCTTGTTTTCCCAGGCTGGTTTCTTT.

The chain has TRBV11-2 and TRBJ1-2; D perhaps matches TRBD1 (6 bases). V was trimmed by 4 bases and J by 5 bases, leaving 14 bases between them. The CDR3 has 14 amino acids. Germline values: CDR1 SGHAT, CDR2 FQNNGV. The chain's CDR3 is CASSSLDRVYGYTF. CDR3 nucleotides: TGTGCCAGCAGCTCGTTGGACAGAGTTTATGGCTACACCTTC.

This clonotype was seen ten or more times. The chain links TRBV7-9 to TRBJ2-5, with TRBD1 as a possible D gene (7 bases). The CDR3 extends over 15 amino acids. Germline assignment: CDR1 SEHNR and CDR2 FQNEAQ (reference sequence). The V end was cut by 4 bases, the J end by 4 bases, with 16 bases between. The CDR3: CASSSPRGDRETQYF. The CDR3 DNA is TGTGCCAGCAGCTCCCCCAGGGGGGATCGAGAGACCCAGTACTTC.

This clonotype was seen many times. The J gene is TRBJ2-7, the V gene TRBV7-9, with D possibly being TRBD1 (6 bases). The CDR3 loop spans 15 amino acids. Germline V gene lookup returns CDR1 SEHNR and CDR2 FQNEAQ (reference sequence). Trimming removed 5 bases from V and 5 bases from J, with 19 bases in between. The CDR3 spells CASSRQDQGLNEQYF. CDR3 sequence (DNA): TGTGCCAGCAGCCGACAGGACCAGGGCTTAAACGAGCAGTACTTC.